This T cell receptor beta chain was sequenced in a study of cytomegalovirus exposure and HLA in healthy donors. Study conclusions and caveats: Earlier findings revealed that most TCR beta V segments proved productive either about 87% or about 30% of the time.

V gave up 0 bases and J gave up 4 bases; unmatched junction bases: 4. The CDR3 runs to 16 residues. The germline V gene has CDR1 WSHSY and CDR2 SAAADI. A word on this clone: What it binds is unknown.

The PCR had 60 Vbeta and 13 Jbeta primers. Sequencing was performed with immunoSEQ multiplex PCR; in TCRdb, only in-frame clones are kept and a portion is missing. The table lists about 70,000 clones, around 87% of them singletons. Source material: PBMCs. The V and J genes are TRBV10-2 and TRBJ2-4; the match to TRBD1 covers 9 bases. This receptor was obtained from a woman between 25 and 40 years old in good health and CMV-seropositive. The CDR3 bases are TGCGCCAGCAGTGAGTCTTTGGGGACAGGGAAAAACATTCAGTACTTC. Translation gives CASSESLGTGKNIQYF.